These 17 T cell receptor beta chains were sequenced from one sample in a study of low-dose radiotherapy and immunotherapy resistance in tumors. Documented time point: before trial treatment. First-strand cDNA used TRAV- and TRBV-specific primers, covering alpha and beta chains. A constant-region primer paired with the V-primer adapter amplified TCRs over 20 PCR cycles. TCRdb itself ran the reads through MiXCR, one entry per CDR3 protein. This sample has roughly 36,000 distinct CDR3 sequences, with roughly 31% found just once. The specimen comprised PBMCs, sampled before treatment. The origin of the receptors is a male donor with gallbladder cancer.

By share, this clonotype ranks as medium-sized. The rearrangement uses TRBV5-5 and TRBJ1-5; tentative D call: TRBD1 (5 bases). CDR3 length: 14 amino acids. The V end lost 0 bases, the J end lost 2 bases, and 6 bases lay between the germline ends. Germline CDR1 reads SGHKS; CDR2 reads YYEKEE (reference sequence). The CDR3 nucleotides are TGTGCCAGCAGCTTGGAAGGGGGCAATCAGCCCCAGCATTTT. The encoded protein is CASSLEGGNQPQHF.

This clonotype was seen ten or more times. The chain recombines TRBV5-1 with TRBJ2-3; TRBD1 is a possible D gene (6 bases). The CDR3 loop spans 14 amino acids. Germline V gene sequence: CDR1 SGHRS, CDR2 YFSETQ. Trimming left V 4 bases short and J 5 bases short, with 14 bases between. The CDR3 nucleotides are TGCGCCAGCAGCCAACCCCAGGGGAGAGATACGCAGTATTTT. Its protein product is CASSQPQGRDTQYF.

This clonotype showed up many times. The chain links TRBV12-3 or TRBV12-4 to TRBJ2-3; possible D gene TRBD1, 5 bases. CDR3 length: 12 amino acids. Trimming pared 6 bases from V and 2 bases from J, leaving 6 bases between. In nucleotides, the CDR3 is TGTGCCAGCAGGGACAACACAGATACGCAGTATTTT. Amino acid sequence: CASRDNTDTQYF.

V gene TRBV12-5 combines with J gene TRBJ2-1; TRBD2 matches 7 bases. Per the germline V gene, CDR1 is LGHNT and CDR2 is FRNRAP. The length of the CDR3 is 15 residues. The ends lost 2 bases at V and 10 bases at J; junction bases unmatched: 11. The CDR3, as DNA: TGTGCTAGTGGTTTGATTGGCGGGAGATCTCGGGAGCAGTTCTTC. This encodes CASGLIGGRSREQFF. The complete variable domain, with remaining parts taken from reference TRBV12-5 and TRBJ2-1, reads DARVTQTPRHKVTEMGQEVTMRCQPILGHNTVFWYRQTMMQGLELLAYFRNRAPLDDSGMPKDRFSAEMPDATLATLKIQPSEPRDSAVYFCASGLIGGRSREQFFGPGTRLTVL.

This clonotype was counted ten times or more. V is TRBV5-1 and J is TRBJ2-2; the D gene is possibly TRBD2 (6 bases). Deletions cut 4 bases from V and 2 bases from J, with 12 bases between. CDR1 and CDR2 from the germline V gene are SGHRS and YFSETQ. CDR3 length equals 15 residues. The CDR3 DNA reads TGCGCCAGCAGCCCTGGGGGACTCAACACCGGGGAGCTGTTTTTT. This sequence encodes CASSPGGLNTGELFF.

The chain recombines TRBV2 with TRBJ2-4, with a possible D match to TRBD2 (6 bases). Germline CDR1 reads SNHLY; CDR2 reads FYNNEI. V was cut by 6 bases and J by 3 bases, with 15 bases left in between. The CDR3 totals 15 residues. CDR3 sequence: CASRGLGDVKNIQYF. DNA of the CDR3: TGTGCCAGCAGGGGACTGGGAGACGTCAAAAACATTCAGTACTTC. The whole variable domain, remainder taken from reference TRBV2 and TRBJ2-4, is EPEVTQTPSHQVTQMGQEVILRCVPISNHLYFYWYRQILGQKVEFLVSFYNNEISEKSEIFDDQFSVERPDGSNFTLKIRSTKLEDSAMYFCASRGLGDVKNIQYFGAGTRLSVL.

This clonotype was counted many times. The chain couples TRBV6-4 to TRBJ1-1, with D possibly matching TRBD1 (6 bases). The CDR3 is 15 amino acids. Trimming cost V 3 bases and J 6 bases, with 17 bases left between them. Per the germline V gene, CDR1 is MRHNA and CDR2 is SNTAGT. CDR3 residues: CASSELGGKGAEAFF. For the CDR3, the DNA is TGTGCCAGCAGTGAGTTAGGGGGAAAAGGGGCTGAAGCTTTCTTT.

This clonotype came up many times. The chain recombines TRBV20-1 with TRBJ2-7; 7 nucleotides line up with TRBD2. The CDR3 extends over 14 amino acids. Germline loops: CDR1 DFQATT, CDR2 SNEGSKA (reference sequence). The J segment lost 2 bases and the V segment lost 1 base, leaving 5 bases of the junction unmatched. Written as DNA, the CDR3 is TGCAGTGCTAGAGTCTCTAGCGGAACCTACGAGCAGTACTTC. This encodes CSARVSSGTYEQYF.

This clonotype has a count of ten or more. For the CDR3, the DNA is TGTGCCAGCAGCTTAGCTTACACCATGAACACTGAAGCTTTCTTT. Its protein product is CASSLAYTMNTEAFF. This chain uses TRBV13 with TRBJ1-1, with no clear D. CDR3 length equals 15 residues. V dropped 1 base and J dropped 0 bases, with 9 bases sitting between them. CDR1 and CDR2 (germline): PRHDT, FYEKMQ (reference sequence).

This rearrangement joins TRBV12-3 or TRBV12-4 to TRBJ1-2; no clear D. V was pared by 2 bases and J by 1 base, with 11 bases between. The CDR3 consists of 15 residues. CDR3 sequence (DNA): TGTGCCAGCAGTTTATCTGGAAGGAATAACTATGGCTACACCTTC. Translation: CASSLSGRNNYGYTF.

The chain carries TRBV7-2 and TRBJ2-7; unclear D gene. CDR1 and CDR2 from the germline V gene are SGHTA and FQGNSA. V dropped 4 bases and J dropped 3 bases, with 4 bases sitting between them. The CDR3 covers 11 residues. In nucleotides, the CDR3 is TGTGCCAGCAGCTGGAACTACGAGCAGTACTTC. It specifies CASSWNYEQYF.

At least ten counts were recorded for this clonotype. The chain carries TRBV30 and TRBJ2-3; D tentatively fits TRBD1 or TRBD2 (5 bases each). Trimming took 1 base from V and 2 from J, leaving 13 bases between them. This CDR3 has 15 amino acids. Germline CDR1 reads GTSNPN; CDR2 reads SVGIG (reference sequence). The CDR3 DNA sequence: TGTGCCTGGAGTGCCCCCGGGACCAACACAGATACGCAGTATTTT. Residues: CAWSAPGTNTDTQYF.

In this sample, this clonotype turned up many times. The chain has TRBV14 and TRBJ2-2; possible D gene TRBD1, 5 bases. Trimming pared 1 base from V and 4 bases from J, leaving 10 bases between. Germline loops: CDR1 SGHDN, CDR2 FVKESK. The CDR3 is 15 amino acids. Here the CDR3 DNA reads TGTGCCAGCAGCCAAGTTCGCAGGGCCACCGGGGAGCTGTTTTTT. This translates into CASSQVRRATGELFF.

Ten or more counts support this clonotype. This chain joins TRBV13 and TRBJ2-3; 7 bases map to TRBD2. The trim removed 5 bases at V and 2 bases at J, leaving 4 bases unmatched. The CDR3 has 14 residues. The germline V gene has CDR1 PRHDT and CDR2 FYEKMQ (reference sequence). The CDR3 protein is CASSPRDYTDTQYF. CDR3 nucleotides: TGTGCCAGCAGCCCGAGGGACTACACAGATACGCAGTATTTT. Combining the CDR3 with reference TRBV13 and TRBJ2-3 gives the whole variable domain AAGVIQSPRHLIKEKRETATLKCYPIPRHDTVYWYQQGPGQDPQFLISFYEKMQSDKGSIPDRFSAQQFSDYHSELNMSSLELGDSALYFCASSPRDYTDTQYFGPGTRLTVL.

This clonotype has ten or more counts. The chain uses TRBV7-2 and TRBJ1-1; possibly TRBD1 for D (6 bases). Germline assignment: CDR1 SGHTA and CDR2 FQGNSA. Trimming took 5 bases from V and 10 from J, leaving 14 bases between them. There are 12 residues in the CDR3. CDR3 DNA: TGTGCCAGCAGCAAAGGGGGGGGGGTAGCTTTCTTT. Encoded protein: CASSKGGGVAFF.

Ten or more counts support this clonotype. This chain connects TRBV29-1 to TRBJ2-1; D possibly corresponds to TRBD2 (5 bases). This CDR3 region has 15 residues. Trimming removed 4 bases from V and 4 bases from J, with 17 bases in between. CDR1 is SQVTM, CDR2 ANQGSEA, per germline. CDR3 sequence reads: CSVVVALTPYNEQFF. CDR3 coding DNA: TGCAGCGTTGTGGTAGCGTTGACCCCGTACAATGAGCAGTTCTTC.

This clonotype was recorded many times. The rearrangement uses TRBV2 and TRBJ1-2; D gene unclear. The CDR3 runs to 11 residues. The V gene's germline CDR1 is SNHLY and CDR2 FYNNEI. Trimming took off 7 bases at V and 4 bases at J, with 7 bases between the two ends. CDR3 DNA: TGTGCCAGCAAGGGTACCTATGGCTACACCTTC. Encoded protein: CASKGTYGYTF.